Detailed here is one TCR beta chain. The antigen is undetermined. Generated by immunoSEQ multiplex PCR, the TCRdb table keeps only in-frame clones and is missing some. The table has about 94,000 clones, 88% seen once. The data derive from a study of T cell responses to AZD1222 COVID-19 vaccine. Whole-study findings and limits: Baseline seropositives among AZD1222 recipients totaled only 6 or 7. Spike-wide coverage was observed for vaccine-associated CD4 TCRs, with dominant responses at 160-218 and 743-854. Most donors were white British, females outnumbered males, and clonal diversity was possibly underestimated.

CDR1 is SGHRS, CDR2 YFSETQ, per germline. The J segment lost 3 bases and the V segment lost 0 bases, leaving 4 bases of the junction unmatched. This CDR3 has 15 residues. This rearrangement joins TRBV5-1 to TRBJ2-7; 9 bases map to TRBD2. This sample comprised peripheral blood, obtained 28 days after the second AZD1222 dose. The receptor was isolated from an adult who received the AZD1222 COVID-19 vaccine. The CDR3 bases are TGCGCCAGCAGCTTGGCCCTAGCGGGGTTCTACGAGCAGTACTTC. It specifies CASSLALAGFYEQYF.